The 20 T cell receptor beta chains presented below share a single source sample, sequenced in a study of blood T cell repertoires in COVID-19. Libraries were prepared by immunoSEQ multiplex PCR; TCRdb keeps only in-frame clonotypes and omits some of them. The repertoire holds 100,000 or so clones, with 81% as singletons. The sample comprised peripheral blood. The origin of the receptors is a woman in her sixties or seventies with acute or convalescent COVID-19.

The chain employs TRBV5-1 and TRBJ2-1; 10 bases map to TRBD2. CDR1 and CDR2 (germline): SGHRS, YFSETQ. The CDR3 length is 16 residues. With V trimmed by 0 bases and J by 7 bases, 7 bases remained unmatched. The DNA for the CDR3 is TGCGCCAGCAGCTTGGAGCTAGCGGGAGCCTTTAATGAGCAGTTCTTC. Amino acids: CASSLELAGAFNEQFF. The full variable domain, completed using reference TRBV5-1 and TRBJ2-1, is KAGVTQTPRYLIKTRGQQVTLSCSPISGHRSVSWYQQTPGQGLQFLFEYFSETQRNKGNFPGRFSGRQFSNSRSEMNVSTLELGDSALYLCASSLELAGAFNEQFFGPGTRLTVL.

The chain links TRBV11-3 to TRBJ1-4, with a tentative D call TRBD1 (6 bases). Looked up from germline, CDR1 is SGHNT and CDR2 is YENEEA. V was trimmed by 0 bases and J by 6 bases, leaving 17 bases between them. The CDR3 runs 17 residues. The CDR3 loop reads CASSLDRRGTYYEKLFF. The DNA for the CDR3 is TGTGCCAGCAGCTTAGATCGCAGGGGCACGTACTATGAAAAACTGTTTTTT.

The chain recombines TRBV7-2 with TRBJ2-3; 11 bases map to TRBD2. The V and J ends lost 5 bases and 5 bases, in that order; junction bases with no gene match: 6. The V gene's germline CDR1 is SGHTA and CDR2 FQGNSA. There are 15 residues in the CDR3. The CDR3 is CASSVLAGEVDTQYF. The CDR3 DNA is TGTGCCAGCAGCGTACTAGCGGGAGAGGTAGATACGCAGTATTTT.

V and J are TRBV7-8 and TRBJ2-5; 8 bases align to TRBD2. J was trimmed by 5 bases and V by 5 bases; bases with no gene match: 10. CDR1 and CDR2 (germline): SGHVS, FQNEAQ. The CDR3 is 15 amino acids. CDR3 sequence (DNA): TGTGCCAGCAGCCGCTGGAGGTCGGGAGGGGAGACCCAGTACTTC. Residues: CASSRWRSGGETQYF.

This chain links TRBV28 with TRBJ1-5; TRBD1 might be the D (6 bases). Trimming removed 5 bases from V and 6 bases from J, with 17 bases in between. The CDR3 consists of 15 residues. CDR1 is MDHEN and CDR2 is SYDVKM in the germline V gene. The CDR3 bases are TGTGCCAGCAGTCCCATCGGGACAATGGGTCAGCCCCAGCATTTT. This gives the protein CASSPIGTMGQPQHF. Combining the CDR3 with reference TRBV28 and TRBJ1-5 gives the whole variable domain DVKVTQSSRYLVKRTGEKVFLECVQDMDHENMFWYRQDPGLGLRLIYFSYDVKMKEKGDIPEGYSVSREKKERFSLILESASTNQTSMYLCASSPIGTMGQPQHFGDGTRLSIL.

The rearrangement joins TRBV3-1 (or the pseudogene TRBV3-2) to TRBJ2-7; 8 nucleotides align to TRBD1. The germline gives CDR1 LGHDT, CDR2 YNNKEL (reference sequence). The CDR3 is 14 amino acids. After removal of 4 bases from V and 5 bases from J, the junction contained 7 bases not matched to a gene. CDR3: CASSPWQGANEQYF. In nucleotides, the CDR3 is TGTGCCAGCAGCCCATGGCAGGGGGCGAACGAGCAGTACTTC.

V gene TRBV28 combines with J gene TRBJ1-1; D remains ambiguous. This CDR3 region has 13 residues. V lost 11 bases and J lost 11, with 24 bases in between. Germline V lookup: CDR1 MDHEN, CDR2 SYDVKM. The CDR3 reads CAGRRTPNSGAFF. The CDR3 region has the DNA TGTGCCGGGAGGAGGACCCCCAATTCTGGGGCTTTCTTT.

The chain uses TRBV7-9 and TRBJ2-3; tentative D call: TRBD2 (5 bases). The CDR3 contains 14 residues. Germline V gene sequence: CDR1 SEHNR, CDR2 FQNEAQ (reference sequence). The ends were cut back, 2 bases at V and 5 bases at J, with 11 bases in the middle. The CDR3 DNA sequence: TGTGCCAGCAGCTTATTAGACTACCGAGATACGCAGTATTTT. Translating gives CASSLLDYRDTQYF.

This rearrangement joins TRBV6-1 to TRBJ2-5; D may be TRBD2 (6 bases). Trimming cost V 3 bases and J 2 bases, with 13 bases left between them. From germline, CDR1 is MNHNS and CDR2 SASEGT. The CDR3 contains 15 residues. In nucleotides, the CDR3 is TGTGCCAGCAGTGAGGGGCTAGCGTATCAAGAGACCCAGTACTTC. It specifies CASSEGLAYQETQYF.

This sequence joins TRBV7-3 and TRBJ2-3; D is undetermined. The CDR3 runs to 15 residues. Per the germline V gene, CDR1 is SGHTA and CDR2 is FQGTGA. Trimming pared 2 bases from V and 4 bases from J, leaving 13 bases between. CDR3 sequence: CASSLASGGSDTQYF. The CDR3 nucleotides are TGTGCCAGCAGCTTAGCCTCGGGTGGCTCAGATACGCAGTATTTT.

The chain uses TRBV30 and TRBJ1-5; D not resolved. The germline gives CDR1 GTSNPN, CDR2 SVGIG (reference sequence). This CDR3 comprises 13 residues. Deletions cut 2 bases from V and 9 bases from J, with 14 bases between. The CDR3 DNA sequence: TGTGCCTGGAGTCCGACTGGGGAGCGGCCCCAGCATTTT. Its protein is CAWSPTGERPQHF.

The V and J genes are TRBV28 and TRBJ2-7; 8 bases match TRBD1. The CDR3 runs 12 residues. The germline gives CDR1 MDHEN, CDR2 SYDVKM. The DNA of the CDR3 is TGTGCATCCGGGACAGGTCCCAACGAGCAGTACTTC. It specifies CASGTGPNEQYF. Looking up the rest from reference TRBV28 and TRBJ2-7 gives the full variable domain: DVKVTQSSRYLVKRTGEKVFLECVQDMDHENMFWYRQDPGLGLRLIYFSYDVKMKEKGDIPEGYSVSREKKERFSLILESASTNQTSMYLCASGTGPNEQYFGPGTRLTVT.

The chain links TRBV19 to TRBJ1-1; TRBD1 aligns across 7 bases. Losses at the gene ends were 5 bases for V and 3 bases for J; bases not matched to a gene: 9. The germline V gene has CDR1 LNHDA and CDR2 SQIVND (reference sequence). This CDR3 has 15 residues. CDR3 nucleotide sequence: TGTGCCAGTAGTCCAATACAGGGGTACGACACTGAAGCTTTCTTT. This gives the protein CASSPIQGYDTEAFF.

The V call is TRBV4-1, the J call TRBJ2-7; no clear D gene. The V end was cut by 4 bases, the J end by 0 bases, with 7 bases between. Germline V gene lookup returns CDR1 MGHRA and CDR2 YSYEKL. There are 13 residues in the CDR3. The CDR3 region has the DNA TGCGCCAGCAGCCCCGTGAGCTCCTACGAGCAGTACTTC. Translation gives CASSPVSSYEQYF.

The rearrangement links TRBV27 to TRBJ2-7; 7 nucleotides align to TRBD1. This CDR3 has 14 residues. With 4 bases clipped from V and 4 bases from J, the junction kept 7 bases outside the gene matches. CDR1 is MNHEY, CDR2 SMNVEV, per germline (reference sequence). The CDR3 DNA sequence: TGTGCCAGCAGTTCCGACAGGGTAGTTTACGAGCAGTACTTC. Translating it yields CASSSDRVVYEQYF.

CDR3 nucleotides: TGTGCCAGTAGTAGTGGGGGGGGGCTGAGCACAGATACGCAGTATTTT. As protein: CASSSGGGLSTDTQYF. This chain uses TRBV19 with TRBJ2-3, with D maybe TRBD2 (7 bases). Trimming took 4 bases from V and 0 from J, leaving 14 bases between them. This CDR3 comprises 16 residues. Germline V gives CDR1 LNHDA, CDR2 SQIVND (reference sequence).

The V and J genes are TRBV9 and TRBJ1-5; D is ambiguous. The V and J ends lost 0 bases and 0 bases respectively, with 4 bases between them. Germline CDR1 reads SGDLS; CDR2 reads YYNGEE. This CDR3 region has 14 residues. CDR3 bases: TGTGCCAGCAGCGTAGGAGGTAGCAATCAGCCCCAGCATTTT. It yields the protein CASSVGGSNQPQHF.

This sequence joins TRBV5-6 and TRBJ1-1; D is possibly TRBD1 (5 bases). Looked up from germline, CDR1 is SGHDT and CDR2 is YYEEEE. V lost 0 bases, J lost 8 bases, and 20 bases lay in between. There are 16 residues in the CDR3. The CDR3 is CASSLGRLSRGSEAFF. The DNA of the CDR3 is TGTGCCAGCAGCTTGGGACGGCTTAGTCGGGGGTCGGAAGCTTTCTTT. The whole variable domain, filled in from reference TRBV5-6 and TRBJ1-1, reads DAGVTQSPTHLIKTRGQQVTLRCSPKSGHDTVSWYQQALGQGPQFIFQYYEEEERQRGNFPDRFSGHQFPNYSSELNVNALLLGDSALYLCASSLGRLSRGSEAFFGQGTRLTVV.

V usage is TRBV6-5 and J usage is TRBJ2-7, with 14 bases aligning to TRBD2. The CDR3 is 14 residues long. V lost 6 bases to trimming and J lost 3 bases; unmatched junction nucleotides: 1. Germline V gene data show CDR1 as MNHEY and CDR2 as SVGAGI. DNA for the CDR3: TGTGCCAGCAGGACTAGCGGGAGGGGCTACGAGCAGTACTTC. It translates to CASRTSGRGYEQYF.

This rearrangement joins TRBV9 to TRBJ2-5, with 13 bases lining up with TRBD2. In germline, CDR1 is SGDLS, CDR2 YYNGEE. Trimming removed 0 bases from V and 5 bases from J; junction bases left unmatched: 4. The CDR3 contains 16 residues. The CDR3 region has the DNA TGTGCCAGCAGCGTAGGGACTAGCGGGAGCCGGGAGACCCAGTACTTC. Translated: CASSVGTSGSRETQYF.